This entry describes one TCR beta chain. Its cognate antigen is unknown. Profiling relied on immunoSEQ multiplex PCR, and the TCRdb table lists in-frame clones only, not all of them. The sample contains around 30,000 clones, 65% to 85% of which appear only once. The data were obtained in a study of a mutant IDH1 vaccine in newly diagnosed glioma. Whole-study context: First vaccine doses came 4-6 weeks after radiotherapy alone, or with temozolomide cycles. General study results and limits: The occurrence of vaccine-induced immune responses was seen in roughly 93% of patients. There seemed to be no relation between pseudoprogression and changes in top peripheral T cell clonotypes.

Trimming cost V 7 bases and J 4 bases; bases outside gene matches: 5. The germline V gene encodes CDR1 LNHDA and CDR2 SQIVND (reference sequence). The CDR3 is 14 residues long. Time point: week 47, end of study. Doses comprised 300 ug of mutant IDH1 20-mer peptide each, plus topical imiquimod. Administration of eight vaccinations to patients took place in weeks 1, 3, 5, 7, 11, 15, 19, 23. Material: PBMCs, obtained from a glioma patient whose treatment included an IDH1 peptide vaccine. The TCR originated in a man aged 30 to 45 with glioma. This chain connects TRBV19 to TRBJ2-1; 9 bases agree with TRBD2. This CDR3 reads CASTQAGGYNEQFF. The CDR3 DNA is TGTGCCAGTACACAAGCGGGGGGATACAATGAGCAGTTCTTC.